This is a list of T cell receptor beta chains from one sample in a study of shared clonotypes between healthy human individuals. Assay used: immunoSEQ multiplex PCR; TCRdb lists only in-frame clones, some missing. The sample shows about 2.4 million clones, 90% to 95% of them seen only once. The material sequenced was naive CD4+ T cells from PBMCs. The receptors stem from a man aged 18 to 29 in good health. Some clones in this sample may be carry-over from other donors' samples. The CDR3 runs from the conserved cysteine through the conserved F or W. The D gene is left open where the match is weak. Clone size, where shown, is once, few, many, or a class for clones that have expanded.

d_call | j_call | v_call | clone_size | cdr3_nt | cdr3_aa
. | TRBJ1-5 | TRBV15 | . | TGTGCCACCAGCAGAGATCCGCAGGGCCTGGGTCAGCCCCAGCATTTT | CATSRDPQGLGQPQHF
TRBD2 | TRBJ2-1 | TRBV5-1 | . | TGCGCCAGCAGCCCGGGACTAGCGGGAGGATACAATGAGCAGTTCTTC | CASSPGLAGGYNEQFF
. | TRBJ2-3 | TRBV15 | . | TGTGCCACCAGCTATTCGGCGGGGGCTAGCACAGATACGCAGTATTTT | CATSYSAGASTDTQYF
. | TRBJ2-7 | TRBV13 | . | TGTGCCAGCAGCTTAGGCCGGGGGCCCGAGCAGTACTTC | CASSLGRGPEQYF
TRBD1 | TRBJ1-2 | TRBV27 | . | TGTGCCAGCAGGGCCGGGACAGGGGTCAACTATGGCTACACCTTC | CASRAGTGVNYGYTF
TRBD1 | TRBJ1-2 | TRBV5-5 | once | TGTGCCAGCAGCAGGAACCGGGGACAGGGGAATGGCTACACCTTC | CASSRNRGQGNGYTF
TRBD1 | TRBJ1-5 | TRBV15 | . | TGTGCCACCAGCAGAGGGACAGGGGGTCAGCCCCAGCATTTT | CATSRGTGGQPQHF
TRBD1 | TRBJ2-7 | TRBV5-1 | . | TGCGCCAGCAGCTTGGCCGGGACAGGGGTAGGAGAGCAGTACTTC | CASSLAGTGVGEQYF
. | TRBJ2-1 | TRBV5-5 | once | TGTGCCAGCAGCTTGGGTGTTCTCAATGAGCAGTTCTTC | CASSLGVLNEQFF
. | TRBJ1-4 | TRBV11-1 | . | TGTGCCAGCAGATTAACAGCAACTAATGAAAAACTGTTTTTT | CASRLTATNEKLFF
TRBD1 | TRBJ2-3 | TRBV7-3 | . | TGTGCCAGCAGCTCCGGGACAGGGGGGACCCCAGATACGCAGTATTTT | CASSSGTGGTPDTQYF
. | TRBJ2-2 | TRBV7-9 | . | TGTGCCTTACCAGTCCTCGACACCGGGGAGCTGTTTTTT | CALPVLDTGELFF
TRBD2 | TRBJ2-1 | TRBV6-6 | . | TGTGCCAGTCCCCCGACTAGCGGAGAGATGGGCAATGAGCAGTTCTTC | CASPPTSGEMGNEQFF
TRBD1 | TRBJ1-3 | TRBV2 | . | TGTGCCAGCAGTCGTTGGGACAGCAGAAACACCATATATTTT | CASSRWDSRNTIYF
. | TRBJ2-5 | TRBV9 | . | TGTGCCAGCAGCGCTCAGGTCCAACAAGAGACCCAGTACTTC | CASSAQVQQETQYF
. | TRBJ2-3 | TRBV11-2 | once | TGTGCCAGCAGCCCACCGCTGGGGAGAAGCACAGATACGCAGTATTTT | CASSPPLGRSTDTQYF
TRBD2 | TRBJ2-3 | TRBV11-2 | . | TGTGCCAGCAGCTTAGTTATAGCGGGAGTCAGCGGTACGCAGTATTTT | CASSLVIAGVSGTQYF
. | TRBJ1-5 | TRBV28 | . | TGTGCCAGCAGTTTAGCCCCTGGGGCAGGTCAGCCCCAGCATTTT | CASSLAPGAGQPQHF
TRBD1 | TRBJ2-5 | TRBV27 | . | TGTGCCAGCAGATCCAATACCGGGACAGGGTACCAAGAGACCCAGTACTTC | CASRSNTGTGYQETQYF
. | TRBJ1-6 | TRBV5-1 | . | TGCGCCAGCAGCTTGGACAGCTATAATTCACCCCTCCACTTT | CASSLDSYNSPLHF
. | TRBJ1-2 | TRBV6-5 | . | TGTGCCAGCAGTTACGCTCGGGGTGACTATGGCTACACCTTC | CASSYARGDYGYTF
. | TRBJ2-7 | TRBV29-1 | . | TGCAGCGCAGTATCCCAGACCTACGAGCAGTACTTC | CSAVSQTYEQYF
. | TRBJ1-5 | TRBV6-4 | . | TGTGCCAGCAGTGACTGGGGTGGCAATCAGCCCCAGCATTTT | CASSDWGGNQPQHF
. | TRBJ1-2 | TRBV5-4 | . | TGTGCCAGCAGCTTGGTGGGGCAGGTAAACTATGGCTACACCTTC | CASSLVGQVNYGYTF
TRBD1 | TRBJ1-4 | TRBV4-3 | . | TGCGCCAGCAGCCAAGATAGACAGGGGGCTAATGAAAAACTGTTTTTT | CASSQDRQGANEKLFF
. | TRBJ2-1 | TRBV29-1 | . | TGCAGCGTTTTTTTCCCACGGAGGGGCAATGAGCAGTTCTTC | CSVFFPRRGNEQFF
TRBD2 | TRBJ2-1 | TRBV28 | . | TGTGCCAGCAACCCGACTAGCGGGAGTTCGTCCTACAATGAGCAGTTCTTC | CASNPTSGSSSYNEQFF
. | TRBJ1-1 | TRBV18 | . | TGTGCCAGCTCACCACCGGGACGACGGAACACTGAAGCTTTCTTT | CASSPPGRRNTEAFF
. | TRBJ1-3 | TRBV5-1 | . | TGCGCCAGCAGCTTGGTTGCCTTGGACCCGGCTGGAAACACCATATATTTT | CASSLVALDPAGNTIYF
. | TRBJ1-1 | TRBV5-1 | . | TGCGCCAGCAGCTCTGAATTACATACGAACACTGAAGCTTTCTTT | CASSSELHTNTEAFF
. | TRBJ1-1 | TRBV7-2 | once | TGTGCCAGCAGCTTAGAGGGCGCAGGGAAGGTCGCCACTGAAGCTTTCTTT | CASSLEGAGKVATEAFF
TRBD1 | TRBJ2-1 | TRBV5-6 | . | TGTGCCAGCACCAACCGGGACAGGGCCTACAATGAGCAGTTCTTC | CASTNRDRAYNEQFF
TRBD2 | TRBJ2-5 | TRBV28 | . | TGTGCCAGCCTTTCCGCCGGGGCTAGCGGGAGGGGCGAGACCCAGTACTTC | CASLSAGASGRGETQYF
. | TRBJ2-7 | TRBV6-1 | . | TGTGCCAGCCCCCCTCCCGCAGGATCCTACGAGCAGTACTTC | CASPPPAGSYEQYF
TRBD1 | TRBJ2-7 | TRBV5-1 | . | TGCGCCAGCAGCTCATTCTTTCCAGGACAGGGGTCCGAGCAGTACTTC | CASSSFFPGQGSEQYF
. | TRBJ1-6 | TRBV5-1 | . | TGCGCCAGCAGCTTGGGTTCGGGACGGTGGAATTCACCCCTCCACTTT | CASSLGSGRWNSPLHF
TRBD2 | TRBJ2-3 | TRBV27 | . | TGTGCCAGCAGTTTGAGGCTAGCGGGAGTTGGGAGCACAGATACGCAGTATTTT | CASSLRLAGVGSTDTQYF
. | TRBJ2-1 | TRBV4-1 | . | TGCGCCAGCAGCCAAGGGACTACCGAGTTCTTC | CASSQGTTEFF
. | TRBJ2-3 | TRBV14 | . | TGTGCCAGCAGCCAAGATTGGTGGGGTTCTAGCACAGATACGCAGTATTTT | CASSQDWWGSSTDTQYF
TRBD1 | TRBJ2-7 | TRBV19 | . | TGTGCCAGTAGTTTCTCTGTTCCGGGACAGGGGTACGAGCAGTACTTC | CASSFSVPGQGYEQYF
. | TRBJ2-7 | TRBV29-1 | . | TGCAGCGTTGGTACACCGGAGCAGTACTTC | CSVGTPEQYF
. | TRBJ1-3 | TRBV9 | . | TGTGCCAGCAGCGTTGGTGGTGGAAACACCATATATTTT | CASSVGGGNTIYF
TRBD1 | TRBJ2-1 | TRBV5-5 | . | TGTGCCAGCAGCGCCAGGGGGCAGGTCGCCTACAATGAGCAGTTCTTC | CASSARGQVAYNEQFF